The 9 T cell receptor beta chains given below trace back to one sample, sequenced in a study of early T cells in non-severe SARS-CoV-2 infection. TCRdb re-called the 5' RACE reads with MiXCR, one entry per CDR3 protein. The profile covers approximately 80,000 distinct CDR3 sequences, with more than 10% appearing a single time and around 3.5% taken by the ten largest. Sequenced input: whole blood. The receptors were gathered from an adult who was a healthcare worker with PCR-confirmed SARS-CoV-2 infection or an uninfected control (not recorded which).

The chain links TRBV6-5 to TRBJ1-2; the D is unclear. Germline CDR1 MNHEY, CDR2 SVGAGI. The CDR3 covers 13 residues. The V and J ends lost 8 bases and 8 bases respectively, with 18 bases between them. In DNA, the CDR3 is TGTGCCAGCCGGGCCCTCGGCGGTACAGGCTACACCTTC. It yields the protein CASRALGGTGYTF.

On this clonotype: The germline gene is not matched at one end of the junction; a read error may be the cause. The J gene is TRBJ2-3, the V gene TRBV19, with 7 bases identical to TRBD2. CDR3 length: 16 residues. Looked up from germline, CDR1 is LNHDA and CDR2 is SQIVND (reference sequence). The CDR3 DNA reads TGTCCCAGTAGTAGGGGCGGGAGTCCCCTCGCAGATACGCAGTATTTT. This gives the protein CPSSRGGSPLADTQYF.

This clonotype ranks as medium-sized. This chain uses TRBV5-1 with TRBJ2-1, with 7 bases aligning to TRBD1. Trimming cost V 4 bases and J 4 bases; bases outside gene matches: 8. Germline V gene sequence: CDR1 SGHRS, CDR2 YFSETQ. This CDR3 spans 15 amino acids. DNA for the CDR3: TGCGCCAGCAGCCCGGGACAGAACCGTTACAATGAGCAGTTCTTC. It codes for CASSPGQNRYNEQFF.

This rearrangement joins TRBV7-2 to TRBJ2-7; no clear D. Germline V CDR1 and CDR2: SGHTA, FQGNSA. V lost 1 base and J 1 base, leaving 8 bases between the germline ends. CDR3 length: 14 residues. Here the CDR3 reads CASSLGASSYEQYF. The DNA of the CDR3 is TGTGCCAGCAGCTTAGGTGCTAGTTCCTACGAGCAGTACTTC.

This clonotype was seen a few times. The V call is TRBV7-9, the J call TRBJ1-1; D is unclear. Germline V gene sequence: CDR1 SEHNR, CDR2 FQNEAQ (reference sequence). V lost 5 bases, J lost 1 base, and 14 bases lay in between. This CDR3 has 15 amino acids. CDR3 coding DNA: TGTGCCAGCAGCCCCGGTCCCCCTAGGAACACTGAAGCTTTCTTT. Protein sequence: CASSPGPPRNTEAFF.

V usage is TRBV9 and J usage is TRBJ2-5; D is undetermined. Trimming took 0 bases from V and 1 from J, leaving 10 bases between them. Germline values: CDR1 SGDLS, CDR2 YYNGEE. This CDR3 is 15 amino acids long. CDR3 coding DNA: TGTGCCAGCAGCGTAGCTCGGCAACCCCAAGAGACCCAGTACTTC. This encodes CASSVARQPQETQYF.

The sample holds a few counts of this clonotype. The chain employs TRBV29-1 and TRBJ2-3; TRBD2 matches 9 bases. From germline, CDR1 is SQVTM and CDR2 ANQGSEA. CDR3 length equals 14 residues. Trimming removed 6 bases from V and 3 bases from J; junction bases left unmatched: 7. The CDR3 nucleotides are TGCAGCGTAGTAGCGGGAGTGGGAACAGATACGCAGTATTTT. Translation: CSVVAGVGTDTQYF.

The chain couples TRBV29-1 to TRBJ2-6; D is possibly TRBD2 (6 bases). This CDR3 contains 17 residues. The V end was cut by 1 base, the J end by 0 bases, with 13 bases between. Germline V gene sequence: CDR1 SQVTM, CDR2 ANQGSEA. CDR3 in DNA: TGCAGCGTTGAAGTGGCTAGCGCGAACTCTGGGGCCAACGTCCTGACTTTC. Protein: CSVEVASANSGANVLTF.

The sample holds many counts of this clonotype. The gene calls are TRBV7-8 and TRBJ2-1; no firm D call. CDR1 is SGHVS and CDR2 is FQNEAQ in the germline V gene. The CDR3 totals 13 residues. Deletions cut 3 bases from V and 3 bases from J, with 6 bases between. This CDR3 is CASSLDRYNEQFF. As DNA, the CDR3 is TGTGCCAGCAGCTTGGACCGCTACAATGAGCAGTTCTTC.